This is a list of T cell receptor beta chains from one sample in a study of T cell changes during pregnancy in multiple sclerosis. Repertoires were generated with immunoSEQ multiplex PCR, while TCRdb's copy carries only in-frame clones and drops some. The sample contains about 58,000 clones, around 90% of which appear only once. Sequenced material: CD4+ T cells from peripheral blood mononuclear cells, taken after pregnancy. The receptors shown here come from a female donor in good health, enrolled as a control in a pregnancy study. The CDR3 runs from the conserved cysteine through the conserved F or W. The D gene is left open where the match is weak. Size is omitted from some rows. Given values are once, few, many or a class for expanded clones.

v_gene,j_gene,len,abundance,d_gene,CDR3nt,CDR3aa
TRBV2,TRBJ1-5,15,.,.,TGTGCCAGCAGTAGAGAGAAAACTAGCAATCAGCCCCAGCATTTT,CASSREKTSNQPQHF
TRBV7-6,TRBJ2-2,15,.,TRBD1,TGTGCCAGCAGCTTAGCGACAGGGCACACCGGGGAGCTGTTTTTT,CASSLATGHTGELFF
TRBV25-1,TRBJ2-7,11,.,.,TGTGCCAGCAGTGTCTATTACGAGCAGTACTTC,CASSVYYEQYF
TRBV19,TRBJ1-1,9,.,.,TGTGCCAGTAGTATCGGTGCTTTCTTT,CASSIGAFF
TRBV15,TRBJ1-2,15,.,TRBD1,TGTGCCACCAGCAGAGGAGGTGTACAGGGGTATGAATCCCTCTTC,CATSRGGVQGYESLF
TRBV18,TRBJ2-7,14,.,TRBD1,TGTGCCAGCTCACCAGGGGACAGGTTGGACGAGCAGTACTTC,CASSPGDRLDEQYF
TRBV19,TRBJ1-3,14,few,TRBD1,TGTGCCTCGATCAGGGGGCTAAGCGGAAACACCATATATTTT,CASIRGLSGNTIYF
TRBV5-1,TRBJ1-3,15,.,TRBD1,TGCGCCAGCAGCCCTGGGACAGGGGGCGGAAACACCATATATTTT,CASSPGTGGGNTIYF
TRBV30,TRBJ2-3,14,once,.,TGTGCCTGGAGTCGGGGTGGGGGCACAGATACGCAGTATTTT,CAWSRGGGTDTQYF
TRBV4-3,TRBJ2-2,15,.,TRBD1,TGCGCCAGCAGCCACGGACAGGGGGCGACCGGGGAGCTGTTTTTT,CASSHGQGATGELFF
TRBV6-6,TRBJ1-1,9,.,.,TGTGCCAGCAGTCCAGGGGCTTTCTTT,CASSPGAFF
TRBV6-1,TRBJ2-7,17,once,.,TGTGCCAGCAGTGAATTACTACACCGGGACTTTTCGCACGAGCAGTACTTC,CASSELLHRDFSHEQYF
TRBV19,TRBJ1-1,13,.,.,TGTGCCAGTACTACCACGGGGGGCACTGAAGCTTTCTTT,CASTTTGGTEAFF
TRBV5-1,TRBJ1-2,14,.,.,TGCGCCAGCAGCTTGGAAGGGGCTAACTATGGCTACACCTTC,CASSLEGANYGYTF
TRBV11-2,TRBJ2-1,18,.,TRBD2,TGTGCCAGCAGCTTAGTGCTTAGCGGGGGGGCCTCCTACAATGAGCAGTTCTTC,CASSLVLSGGASYNEQFF
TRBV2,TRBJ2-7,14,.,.,TGTGCCAGCAGCGTACGGGACTCCTGGGGTGAGCAGTACTTC,CASSVRDSWGEQYF
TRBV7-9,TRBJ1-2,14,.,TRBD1,TGTGCCAGCAGCTTAGCTTCTGGACAGGGCCAAAGGGGCTTC,CASSLASGQGQRGF
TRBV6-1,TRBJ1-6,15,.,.,TGTGCCAGCAGTGTAACAGACAGCTTTAATTCACCCCTCCACTTT,CASSVTDSFNSPLHF
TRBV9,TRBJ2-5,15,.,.,TGTGCCAGCAGCCCATCCCCATCGTCGGAGAGGACCCAGTACTTC,CASSPSPSSERTQYF
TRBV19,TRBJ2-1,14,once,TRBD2,TGTGCCAGTACCTCGCGGGGGGTTAGGAATGAGCAGTTCTTC,CASTSRGVRNEQFF
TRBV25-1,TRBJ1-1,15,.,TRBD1,TGTGCCAGCAGTGACGTGACAGGGGGTTTCACTGAAGCTTTCTTT,CASSDVTGGFTEAFF
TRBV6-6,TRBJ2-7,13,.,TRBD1,TGTGCCAGCCTGGACAGGGACTCCTACGAGCAGTACTTC,CASLDRDSYEQYF
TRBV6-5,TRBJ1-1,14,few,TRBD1,TGTGCCAGCAGTCTAAGACAGGGACCCACTGAAGCTTTCTTT,CASSLRQGPTEAFF
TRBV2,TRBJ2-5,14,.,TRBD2,TGTGCCAGCAGCCTACTAGCGGGGGAAGAGACCCAGTACTTC,CASSLLAGEETQYF
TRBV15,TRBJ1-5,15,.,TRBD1,TGTGCCACCAGCAGGGGGACAGAAAGACTCCAGCCCCAGCATTTT,CATSRGTERLQPQHF
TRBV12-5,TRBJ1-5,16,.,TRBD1,TGTGCTAGTGGTTTGGTCCTCCCCGGGACAGATCAGCCCCAGCATTTT,CASGLVLPGTDQPQHF
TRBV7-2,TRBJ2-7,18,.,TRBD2,TGTGCCAGCAGCTATAGGGGCAGGGCTAGCGGGGTAAACTACGAGCAGTACTTC,CASSYRGRASGVNYEQYF
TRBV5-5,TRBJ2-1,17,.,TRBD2,TGTGCCAGCAGCTACGGCGCGATAGCGGGGGGGAGCGAGGAGCAGTTCTTC,CASSYGAIAGGSEEQFF
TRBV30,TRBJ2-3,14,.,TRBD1,TGTGCCTGGAAAAGGACAGGGGGAGCAGATACGCAGTATTTT,CAWKRTGGADTQYF
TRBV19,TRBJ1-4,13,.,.,TGTGCCAGTAGCGAGGCAACTAATGAAAAACTGTTTTTT,CASSEATNEKLFF
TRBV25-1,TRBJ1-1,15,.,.,TGTGCCAGCAGTGACCCCGCGGGGGGTGACACTGAAGCTTTCTTT,CASSDPAGGDTEAFF
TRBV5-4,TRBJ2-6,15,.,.,TGTGCCAGCAGCCACTCGAGGGCTGGGGCCAACGTCCTGACTTTC,CASSHSRAGANVLTF
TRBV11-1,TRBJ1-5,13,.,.,TGTGCCAGCAGCGCGAATAGCAATCAGCCCCAGCATTTT,CASSANSNQPQHF
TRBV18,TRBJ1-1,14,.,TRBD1,TGTGCCAGCTCGGAAGGGGGCCCTGGCACTGAAGCTTTCTTT,CASSEGGPGTEAFF
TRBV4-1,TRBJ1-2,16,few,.,TGCGCCAGCAGCCAAGGGGAGCAGGAGGTAGACTATGGCTACACCTTC,CASSQGEQEVDYGYTF
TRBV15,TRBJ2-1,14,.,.,TGTGCCACCAGCGGCGGGTCTCCGGGGAATGAGCAGTTCTTC,CATSGGSPGNEQFF
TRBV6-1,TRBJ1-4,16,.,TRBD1,TGTGCCAGCAGTGAAAGTCGGGGACAGGGACACGAAAAACTGTTTTTT,CASSESRGQGHEKLFF
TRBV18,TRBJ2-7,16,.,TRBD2,TGTGCCAGCTCACCACCGAGCAGCGGGGGTTCGTACGAGCAGTACTTC,CASSPPSSGGSYEQYF
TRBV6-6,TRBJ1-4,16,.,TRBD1,TGTGCCAGCAGTTACTCGATGGACAGGGACGAGGTAAAACTGTTTTTT,CASSYSMDRDEVKLFF
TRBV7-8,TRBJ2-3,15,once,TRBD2,TGTGCCAGCAGCCAAAATGGGGGGAGGGGAGATACGCAGTATTTT,CASSQNGGRGDTQYF
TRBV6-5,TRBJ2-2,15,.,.,TGTGCCAGCAGTTACTGGGACACCTACACCGGGGAGCTGTTTTTT,CASSYWDTYTGELFF
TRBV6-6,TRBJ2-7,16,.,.,TGTGCCAGCAGTTACGGTCAGGGGCTCGGCCGGGAAGAGCAGTACTTC,CASSYGQGLGREEQYF
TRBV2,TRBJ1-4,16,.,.,TGTGCCAGCAGTGATTCGGTCGGGGACTATAATGAAAAACTGTTTTTT,CASSDSVGDYNEKLFF
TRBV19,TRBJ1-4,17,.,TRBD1,TGTGCCAGTAGTACGGGACAGGGGACCCGGGGAAATGAAAAACTGTTTTTT,CASSTGQGTRGNEKLFF
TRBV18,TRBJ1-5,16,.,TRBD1,TGTGCCAGCTCACCCCAGGGGGCTGGAGGCAATCAGCCCCAGCATTTT,CASSPQGAGGNQPQHF
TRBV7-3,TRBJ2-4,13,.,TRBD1,TGTGCCAGCAGCCCGGGACAGGGAGTCATTCAGTACTTC,CASSPGQGVIQYF
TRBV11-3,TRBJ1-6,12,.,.,TGTGCCAGCAGCTTAGATCAATCACCCCTCCACTTT,CASSLDQSPLHF
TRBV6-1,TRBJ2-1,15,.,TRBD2,TGTGCCAGCAGGACTAGCGGGGGGGTAGTTAATGAGCAGTTCTTC,CASRTSGGVVNEQFF
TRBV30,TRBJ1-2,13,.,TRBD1,TGTGCCTGGAGTATCACAGGGGACTATGGCTACACCTTC,CAWSITGDYGYTF
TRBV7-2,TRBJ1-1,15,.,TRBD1,TGTGCCAGCAGCCCAGGGGGCGCGATGGCCACTGAAGCTTTCTTT,CASSPGGAMATEAFF
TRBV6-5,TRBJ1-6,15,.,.,TGTGCCAGCAGTTACTCGACCAGGGTGCATTCACCCCTCCACTTT,CASSYSTRVHSPLHF
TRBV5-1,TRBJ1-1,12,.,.,TGCGCCAGCAGCTTGGTTGGCTTTGAAGCTTTCTTT,CASSLVGFEAFF
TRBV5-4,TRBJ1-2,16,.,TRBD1,TGTGCCAGCAGCTTGGACAGGGGCACTTTCTCCAAGAGCTACACCTTC,CASSLDRGTFSKSYTF
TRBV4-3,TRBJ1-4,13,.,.,TGCGCCAGCAGCCAAGGGAGCCGGGAAAAACTGTTTTTT,CASSQGSREKLFF
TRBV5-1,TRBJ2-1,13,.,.,TGCGCCAGCAGCGGTGTGGGGGCTGGTGAGCAGTTCTTC,CASSGVGAGEQFF
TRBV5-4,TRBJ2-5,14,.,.,TGTGCCAGCAGCTTGAAACAGACCCAAGAGACCCAGTACTTC,CASSLKQTQETQYF
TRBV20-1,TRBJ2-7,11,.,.,TGCAGTGCTAATAAAGAGTACGAGCAGTACTTC,CSANKEYEQYF
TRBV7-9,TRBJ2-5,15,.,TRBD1,TGTGCCAGCAGCTCCTACGGGACAGCACAAGAGACCCAGTACTTC,CASSSYGTAQETQYF
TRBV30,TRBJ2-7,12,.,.,TGTGCCTGGACAAGAGGATCCTACGAGCAGTACTTC,CAWTRGSYEQYF
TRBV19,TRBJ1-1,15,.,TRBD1,TGTGCCACCGGACGACTAGACAGGGGACCCCTGGGAGCTTTCTTT,CATGRLDRGPLGAFF